This TCR beta chain derives from a study of T-cell reconstitution after alpha-beta-depleted transplantation in children. Germline CDR1 and CDR2: SGHRS and YFSETQ. The length of the CDR3 is 13 residues. This clonotype was picked up a small number of times. Sequence at one end of the junction differs from germline and may be a read error. Using unique molecular identifiers, the investigators prepared the TCRbeta library. In TCRdb, the PCR reads were re-called with MiXCR into one record per CDR3 protein. The table includes around 340,000 distinct CDR3 sequences, 10% to 15% detected once. The sample in question was PBMCs, obtained from the stem cell graft. This TCR was sampled from a human donor who donated a stem cell graft to a child with Fanconi anemia. The genes are TRBV5-1 and TRBJ2-1; possibly TRBD1 for D (7 bases). CDR3 sequence: CASQGGSNNEQFF. The CDR3 bases are TGCGCCAGCCAGGGGGGCTCCAACAATGAGCAGTTCTTC.